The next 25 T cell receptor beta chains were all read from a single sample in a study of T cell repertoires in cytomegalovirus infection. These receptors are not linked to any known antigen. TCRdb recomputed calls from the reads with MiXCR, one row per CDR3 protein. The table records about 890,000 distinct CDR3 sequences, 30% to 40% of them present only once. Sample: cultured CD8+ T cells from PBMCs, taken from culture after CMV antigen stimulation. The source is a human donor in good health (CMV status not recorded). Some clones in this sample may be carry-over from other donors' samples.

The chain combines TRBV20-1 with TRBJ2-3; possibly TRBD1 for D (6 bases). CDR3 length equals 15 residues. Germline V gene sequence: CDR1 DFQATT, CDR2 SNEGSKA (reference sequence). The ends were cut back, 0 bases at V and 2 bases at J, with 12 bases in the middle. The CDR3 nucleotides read TGCAGTGCTAGAGATCTTAGGGGGATCACAGATACGCAGTATTTT. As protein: CSARDLRGITDTQYF.

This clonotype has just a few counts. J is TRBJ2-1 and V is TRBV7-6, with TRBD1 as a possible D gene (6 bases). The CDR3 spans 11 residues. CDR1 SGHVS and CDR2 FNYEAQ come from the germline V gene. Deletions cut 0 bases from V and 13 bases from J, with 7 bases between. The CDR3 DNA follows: TGTGCCAGCAGCTTAGCACAGGGTCAGTTCTTC. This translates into CASSLAQGQFF.

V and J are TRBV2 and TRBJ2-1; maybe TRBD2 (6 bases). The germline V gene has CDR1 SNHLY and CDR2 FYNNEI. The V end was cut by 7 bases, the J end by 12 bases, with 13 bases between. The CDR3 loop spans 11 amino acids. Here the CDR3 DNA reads TGTGCCAGCACCGCGGAGGGAGGGCAGTTCTTC. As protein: CASTAEGGQFF.

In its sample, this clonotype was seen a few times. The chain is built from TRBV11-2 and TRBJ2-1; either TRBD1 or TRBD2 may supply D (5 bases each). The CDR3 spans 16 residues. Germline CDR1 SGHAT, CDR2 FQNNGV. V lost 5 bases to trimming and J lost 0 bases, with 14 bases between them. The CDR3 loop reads CASSISGPSSYNEQFF. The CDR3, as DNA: TGTGCCAGCAGCATCTCGGGACCGAGCTCCTACAATGAGCAGTTCTTC. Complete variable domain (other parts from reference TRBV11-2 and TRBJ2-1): EAGVAQSPRYKIIEKRQSVAFWCNPISGHATLYWYQQILGQGPKLLIQFQNNGVVDDSQLPKDRFSAERLKGVDSTLKIQPAKLEDSAVYLCASSISGPSSYNEQFFGPGTRLTVL.

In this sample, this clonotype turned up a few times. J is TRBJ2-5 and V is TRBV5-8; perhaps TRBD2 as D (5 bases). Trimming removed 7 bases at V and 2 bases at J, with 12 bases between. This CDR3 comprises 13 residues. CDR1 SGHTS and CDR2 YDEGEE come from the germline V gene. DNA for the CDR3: TGTGCCAGCCGAATACTAGAACAAGAGACCCAGTACTTC. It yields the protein CASRILEQETQYF.

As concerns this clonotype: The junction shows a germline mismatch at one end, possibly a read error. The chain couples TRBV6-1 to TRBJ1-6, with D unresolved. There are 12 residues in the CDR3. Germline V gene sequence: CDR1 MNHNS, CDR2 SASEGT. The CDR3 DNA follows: TGTGCCGGCAGTGGTCCGAGAATAACCCTCCACTTT. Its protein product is CAGSGPRITLHF.

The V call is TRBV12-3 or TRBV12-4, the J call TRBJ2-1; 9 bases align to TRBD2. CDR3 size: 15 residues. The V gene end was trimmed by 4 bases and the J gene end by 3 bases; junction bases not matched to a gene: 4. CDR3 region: CASSSTSGFYNEQFF. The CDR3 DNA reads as TGTGCCAGCAGTTCGACTAGCGGTTTCTACAATGAGCAGTTCTTC.

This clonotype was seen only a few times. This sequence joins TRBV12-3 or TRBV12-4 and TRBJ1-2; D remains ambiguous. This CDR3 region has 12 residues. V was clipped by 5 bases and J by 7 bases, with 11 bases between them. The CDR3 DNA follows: TGTGCCAGCAGTGCCCGATGGGGTGGCTACACCTTC. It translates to CASSARWGGYTF.

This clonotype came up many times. The CDR3 DNA reads as TGTGCCAGCAGTCCCCCAGGGGCCGGGGAGCAGTACGTC. This encodes CASSPPGAGEQYV. The chain links TRBV6-1 to TRBJ2-7; TRBD1 is a possible D gene (6 bases). V lost 5 bases and J lost 7, with 15 bases in between. This CDR3 spans 13 amino acids. Germline CDR1 reads MNHNS; CDR2 reads SASEGT.

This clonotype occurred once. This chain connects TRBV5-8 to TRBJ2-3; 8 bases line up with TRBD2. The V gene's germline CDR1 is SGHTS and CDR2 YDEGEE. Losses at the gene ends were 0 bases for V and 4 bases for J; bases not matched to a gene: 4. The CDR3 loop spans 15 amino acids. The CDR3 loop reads CASSLDGGASDTQYF. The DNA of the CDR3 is TGTGCCAGCAGCTTGGACGGGGGGGCCTCAGATACGCAGTATTTT.

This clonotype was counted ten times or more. CDR3 amino acids: CASIRLAGGPYNEQFF. In nucleotides, the CDR3 is TGTGCCAGCATCCGACTAGCGGGGGGGCCCTACAATGAGCAGTTCTTC. This chain uses TRBV7-6 with TRBJ2-1; 14 positions match TRBD2. This CDR3 has 16 amino acids. Germline trimming cut 7 bases from V and 2 bases from J; bases unmatched to any gene: 4. Germline lookup yields CDR1 SGHVS and CDR2 FNYEAQ. The full variable domain, completed using reference TRBV7-6 and TRBJ2-1, is GAGVSQSPRYKVTKRGQDVALRCDPISGHVSLYWYRQALGQGPEFLTYFNYEAQQDKSGLPNDRFSAERPEGSISTLTIQRTEQRDSAMYRCASIRLAGGPYNEQFFGPGTRLTVL.

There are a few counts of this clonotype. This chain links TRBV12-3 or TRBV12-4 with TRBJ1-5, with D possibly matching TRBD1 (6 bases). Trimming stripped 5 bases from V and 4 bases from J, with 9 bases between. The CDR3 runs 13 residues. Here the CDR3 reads CASSRTENQPQHF. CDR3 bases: TGTGCCAGCAGTCGGACAGAGAATCAGCCCCAGCATTTT.

The CDR3 region is CASSFGGASNEQFF. As DNA, the CDR3 is TGTGCCAGCAGCTTCGGGGGGGCCTCAAATGAGCAGTTCTTC. The chain employs TRBV7-6 and TRBJ2-1; 8 bases match TRBD2. Germline assignment: CDR1 SGHVS and CDR2 FNYEAQ. The CDR3 loop spans 14 amino acids. The junction had 5 bases not matched to a gene; V was cut back by 3 bases and J by 7 bases.

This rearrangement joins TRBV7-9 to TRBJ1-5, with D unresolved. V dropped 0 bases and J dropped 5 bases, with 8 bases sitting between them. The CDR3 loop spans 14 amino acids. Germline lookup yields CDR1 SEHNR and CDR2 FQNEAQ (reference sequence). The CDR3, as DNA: TGTGCCAGCAGCTTAGCGGATGGGGATCAGCCCCAGCATTTT. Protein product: CASSLADGDQPQHF.

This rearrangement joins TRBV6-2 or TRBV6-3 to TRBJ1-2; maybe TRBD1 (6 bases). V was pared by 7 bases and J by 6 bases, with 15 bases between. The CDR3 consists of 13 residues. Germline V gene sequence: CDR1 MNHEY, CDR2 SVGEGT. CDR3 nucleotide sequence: TGTGCCAGCACTGGACAGCTGGTGGATGGCTACACCTTC. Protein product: CASTGQLVDGYTF.

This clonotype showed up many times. The CDR3 nucleotides are TGTGCCAGCAGCTTCCCGGGGGAGAACACTGAAGCTTTCTTT. Protein: CASSFPGENTEAFF. The chain employs TRBV4-2 and TRBJ1-1, with D possibly being TRBD1 (5 bases). The CDR3 extends over 14 amino acids. Deletions cut 5 bases from V and 1 base from J, with 11 bases between. The germline V gene has CDR1 LGHNA and CDR2 YNFKEQ.

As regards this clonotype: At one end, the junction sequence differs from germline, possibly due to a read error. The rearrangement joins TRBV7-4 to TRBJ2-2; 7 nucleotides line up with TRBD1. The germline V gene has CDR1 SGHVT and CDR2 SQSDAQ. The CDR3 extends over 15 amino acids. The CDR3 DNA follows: TGTGCCAACAGCCACTGGGACAGCGACACCGGGGAGCTGTTTTTT. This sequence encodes CANSHWDSDTGELFF.

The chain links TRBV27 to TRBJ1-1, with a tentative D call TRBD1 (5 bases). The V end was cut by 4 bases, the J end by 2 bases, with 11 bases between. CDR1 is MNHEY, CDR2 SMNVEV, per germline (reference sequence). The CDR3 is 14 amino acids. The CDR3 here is CASSYGHPNTEAFF. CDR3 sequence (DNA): TGTGCCAGCAGTTACGGACACCCCAACACTGAAGCTTTCTTT.

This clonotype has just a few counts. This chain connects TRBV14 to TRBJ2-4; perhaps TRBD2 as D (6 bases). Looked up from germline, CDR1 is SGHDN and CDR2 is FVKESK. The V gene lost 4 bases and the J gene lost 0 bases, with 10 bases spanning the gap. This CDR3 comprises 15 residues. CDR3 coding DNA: TGTGCCAGCAGCCGGGGGGATCTAGCCAAAAACATTCAGTACTTC. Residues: CASSRGDLAKNIQYF.

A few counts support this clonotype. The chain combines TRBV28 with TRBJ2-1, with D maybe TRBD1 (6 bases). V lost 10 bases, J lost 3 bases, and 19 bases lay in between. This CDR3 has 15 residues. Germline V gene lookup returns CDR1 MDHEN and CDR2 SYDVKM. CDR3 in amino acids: CATRWGPQGYNEQFF. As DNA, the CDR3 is TGTGCCACTAGATGGGGGCCTCAAGGCTACAATGAGCAGTTCTTC. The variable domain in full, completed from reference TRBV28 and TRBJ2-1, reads DVKVTQSSRYLVKRTGEKVFLECVQDMDHENMFWYRQDPGLGLRLIYFSYDVKMKEKGDIPEGYSVSREKKERFSLILESASTNQTSMYLCATRWGPQGYNEQFFGPGTRLTVL.

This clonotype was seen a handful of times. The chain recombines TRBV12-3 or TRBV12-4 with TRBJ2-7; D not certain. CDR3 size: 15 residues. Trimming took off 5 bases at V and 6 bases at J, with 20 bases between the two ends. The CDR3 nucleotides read TGTGCCAGCAGTGATCCGGGCCAACGTCTAGGCGAGCAGTACTTC. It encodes CASSDPGQRLGEQYF.

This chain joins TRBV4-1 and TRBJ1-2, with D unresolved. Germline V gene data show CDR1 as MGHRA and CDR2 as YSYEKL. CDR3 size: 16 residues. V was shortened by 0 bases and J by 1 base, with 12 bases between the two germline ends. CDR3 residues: CASSQELGKRNYGYTF. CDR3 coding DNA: TGCGCCAGCAGCCAAGAGTTAGGAAAACGTAACTATGGCTACACCTTC.

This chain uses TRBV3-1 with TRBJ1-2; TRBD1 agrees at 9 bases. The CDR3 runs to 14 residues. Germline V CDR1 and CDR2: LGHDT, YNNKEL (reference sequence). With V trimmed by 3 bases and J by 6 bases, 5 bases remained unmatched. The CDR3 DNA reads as TGTGCCAGCAGCCACACAGGGGGCGGCCATGGCTACACCTTC. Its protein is CASSHTGGGHGYTF.

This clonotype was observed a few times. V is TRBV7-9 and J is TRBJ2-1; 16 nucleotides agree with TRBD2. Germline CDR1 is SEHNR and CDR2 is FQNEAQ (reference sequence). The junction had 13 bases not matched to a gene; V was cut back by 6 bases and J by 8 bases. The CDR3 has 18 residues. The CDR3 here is CASRRPGLAGGGRDEQFF. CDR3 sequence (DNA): TGTGCCAGCAGAAGACCGGGACTAGCGGGGGGGGGCCGGGATGAGCAGTTCTTC. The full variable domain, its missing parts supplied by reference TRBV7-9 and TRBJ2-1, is DTGVSQNPRHKITKRGQNVTFRCDPISEHNRLYWYRQTLGQGPEFLTYFQNEAQLEKSRLLSDRFSAERPKGSFSTLEIQRTEQGDSAMYLCASRRPGLAGGGRDEQFFGPGTRLTVL.

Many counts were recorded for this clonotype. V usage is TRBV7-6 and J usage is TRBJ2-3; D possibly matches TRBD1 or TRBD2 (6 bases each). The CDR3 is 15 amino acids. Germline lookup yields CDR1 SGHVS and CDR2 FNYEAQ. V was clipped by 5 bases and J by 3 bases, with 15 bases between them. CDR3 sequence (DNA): TGTGCCAGCAGCCCTAGTGGAGGGGGGACAGATACGCAGTATTTT. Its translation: CASSPSGGGTDTQYF.